This entry lists 7 T cell receptor beta chains sequenced from one sample in a study of neurological immune-mediated disorders. Each CDR3 protein gets one entry after TCRdb re-called the 5' RACE reads with MiXCR. The sample holds tens of thousands of distinct CDR3 sequences, roughly 13% seen once. The time point: longitudinal time-point 1 (baseline). The sequenced sample was PBMCs. The receptor set was obtained from a female donor with HTLV-1-associated myelopathy (HAM/TSP).

This clonotype was recorded at least ten times. The V and J genes are TRBV10-3 and TRBJ2-1, with 8 bases that match TRBD1. Germline CDR1 ENHRY, CDR2 SYGVKD. V trimming: 4 bases; J trimming: 13 bases; junction bases outside the gene matches: 3. This CDR3 comprises 11 residues. This chain's CDR3 is CAISADREQFF. CDR3 DNA sequence: TGTGCCATCAGTGCGGACAGGGAACAGTTCTTC.

Ten or more counts support this clonotype. The V and J genes are TRBV6-1 and TRBJ2-1, with D uncertain. Germline CDR1 is MNHNS and CDR2 is SASEGT. Trimming stripped 2 bases from V and 7 bases from J, with 21 bases between. This CDR3 spans 17 amino acids. CDR3 protein: CASSETSWGWMPNEQFF. The CDR3 coding sequence is TGTGCCAGCAGTGAAACCTCATGGGGTTGGATGCCAAATGAGCAGTTCTTC.

This clonotype was detected ten times or more. The V and J genes are TRBV5-1 and TRBJ2-1; perhaps TRBD2 as D (5 bases). The CDR3 contains 15 residues. Trimming removed 1 base from V and 6 bases from J, with 14 bases in between. Germline CDR1 SGHRS, CDR2 YFSETQ. The CDR3 is CASSLSSGFANEQFF. For the CDR3, the DNA is TGCGCCAGCAGCTTGTCCTCGGGGTTTGCCAATGAGCAGTTCTTC.

At least ten counts were recorded for this clonotype. Sequence at one end of the junction differs from germline and may be a read error. V usage is TRBV15 and J usage is TRBJ2-3; D not resolved. Per the germline V gene, CDR1 is LNHNV and CDR2 is YYDKDF (reference sequence). CDR3 length equals 14 residues. The CDR3 region has the DNA TGTGCTACCAAGGGCTTTGACGGCACAGATACGCAGTATTTT. Translating gives CATKGFDGTDTQYF.

This chain joins TRBV3-1 and TRBJ1-1, with D tentatively TRBD1 (5 bases). CDR1 LGHDT and CDR2 YNNKEL come from the germline V gene (reference sequence). Trimming removed 5 bases from V and 7 bases from J, with 14 bases in between. The CDR3 has 13 residues. The CDR3 DNA follows: TGTGCCAGCAGCTCTCAGGGTCGGGGTGAAGCTTTCTTT. It is translated as CASSSQGRGEAFF.

This clonotype was observed at least ten times. This rearrangement joins TRBV5-6 to TRBJ1-2; D gene uncertain. The V and J ends lost 6 bases and 4 bases respectively, with 13 bases between them. This CDR3 spans 13 amino acids. Germline CDR1 is SGHDT and CDR2 is YYEEEE. The CDR3 protein is CASTPTRGYGYTF. The CDR3 DNA reads as TGTGCCAGCACCCCTACTCGGGGCTATGGCTACACCTTC.

By share, this clonotype ranks as medium-sized (0.01 to 0.1%). The chain employs TRBV9 and TRBJ2-3, with no clear D. Germline-derived CDR1 and CDR2 are SGDLS and YYNGEE. The CDR3 is made up of 12 amino acids. Deletions cut 3 bases from V and 8 bases from J, with 10 bases between. DNA of the CDR3: TGTGCCAGCAGCGGGAACTTCCGTACGCAGTATTTT. Residues: CASSGNFRTQYF.